A single sample is the source of the 6 T cell receptor beta chains below, sequenced in a study of T-cell reconstitution after alpha-beta-depleted transplantation in children (dated by TCRdb to the mid-2010s). Libraries were built with PCR. Data came from an Illumina HiSeq 2500. Molecular barcoding was employed in the preparation of TCR libraries, with unique molecular identifiers being used to normalize TCRbeta repertoire quantification. TCRdb trimmed public reads at Q25 via fastp, called clones via MiXCR and kept in-frame beta chains. Rows with a matching CDR3 protein are joined into one entry that keeps the most common DNA and genes. For this sample there are approximately 250,000 distinct CDR3 sequences; approximately 9.9% appear just once. The ten most abundant clones make up approximately 5% of the sample. Here the sequenced sample was PBMCs from the stem cell graft donor, taken from the stem cell graft. These receptors came from a human donor who donated a stem cell graft to a child with SCID.

This clonotype came up many times. The chain couples TRBV5-1 to TRBJ2-3; D gene ambiguous. Germline values: CDR1 SGHRS, CDR2 YFSETQ. The germline V and J ends were trimmed by 0 bases and 0 bases, with 11 bases remaining between them. This CDR3 contains 16 residues. The CDR3 DNA is TGCGCCAGCAGCTTGGCTTTGGCCTCTAGCACAGATACGCAGTATTTT. Residues: CASSLALASSTDTQYF. Variable domain in full (rest from reference TRBV5-1 and TRBJ2-3): KAGVTQTPRYLIKTRGQQVTLSCSPISGHRSVSWYQQTPGQGLQFLFEYFSETQRNKGNFPGRFSGRQFSNSRSEMNVSTLELGDSALYLCASSLALASSTDTQYFGPGTRLTVL.

This clonotype appeared once. This chain connects TRBV6-5 to TRBJ1-2; D gene ambiguous. V lost 4 bases and J 8 bases, leaving 17 bases between the germline ends. Germline V CDR1 and CDR2: MNHEY, SVGAGI. The CDR3 is made up of 14 amino acids. The CDR3 DNA reads TGTGCCAGCAGTTCGCCGGGATCTTTACAAGGCTACACCTTC. This translates into CASSSPGSLQGYTF.

This clonotype has only a few counts. The chain recombines TRBV7-9 with TRBJ1-1; the D is unclear. Germline-derived CDR1 and CDR2 are SEHNR and FQNEAQ (reference sequence). Trimming took off 5 bases at V and 2 bases at J, with 15 bases between the two ends. CDR3 size: 15 residues. For the CDR3, the DNA is TGTGCCAGCAGCCCTCATAACAGTGGAAACACTGAAGCTTTCTTT. Its translation: CASSPHNSGNTEAFF.

The rearrangement uses TRBV5-1 and TRBJ1-2; possible D gene TRBD1, 5 bases. This CDR3 has 13 residues. Germline CDR1 reads SGHRS; CDR2 reads YFSETQ. V dropped 4 bases and J dropped 8 bases, with 15 bases sitting between them. The CDR3 nucleotides are TGCGCCAGCAGCCCGGGACTGCCCTACGGCTACACCTTC. As protein: CASSPGLPYGYTF.

This clonotype was seen ten or more times. The chain joins TRBV20-1 to TRBJ1-2; no definite D call. V shed 3 bases and J shed 2 bases, with 10 bases lying between them. The CDR3 is made up of 13 amino acids. Germline V lookup: CDR1 DFQATT, CDR2 SNEGSKA (reference sequence). CDR3 protein: CSASHETNYGYTF. Here the CDR3 DNA reads TGCAGTGCTAGCCATGAGACGAACTATGGCTACACCTTC.

This clonotype was observed at least ten times. The chain links TRBV5-1 to TRBJ2-2, with 8 positions matching TRBD2. Germline trimming cut 4 bases from V and 5 bases from J; bases unmatched to any gene: 10. CDR1 is SGHRS, CDR2 YFSETQ, per germline. This CDR3 is built from 16 residues. CDR3 coding DNA: TGCGCCAGCAGCCCCAGCGGGGGCAAGGGAACCGGGGAGCTGTTTTTT. Amino acids: CASSPSGGKGTGELFF. The full variable domain, with the rest looked up from reference TRBV5-1 and TRBJ2-2, is KAGVTQTPRYLIKTRGQQVTLSCSPISGHRSVSWYQQTPGQGLQFLFEYFSETQRNKGNFPGRFSGRQFSNSRSEMNVSTLELGDSALYLCASSPSGGKGTGELFFGEGSRLTVL.